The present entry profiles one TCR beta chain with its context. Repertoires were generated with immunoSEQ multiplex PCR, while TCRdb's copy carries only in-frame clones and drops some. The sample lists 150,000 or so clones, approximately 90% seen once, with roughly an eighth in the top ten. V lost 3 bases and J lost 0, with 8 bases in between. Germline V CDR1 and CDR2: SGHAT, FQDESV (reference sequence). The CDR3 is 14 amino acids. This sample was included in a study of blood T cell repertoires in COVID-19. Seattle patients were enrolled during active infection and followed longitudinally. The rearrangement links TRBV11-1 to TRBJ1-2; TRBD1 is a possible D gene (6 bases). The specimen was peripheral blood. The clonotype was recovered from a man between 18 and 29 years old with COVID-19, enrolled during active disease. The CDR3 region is CASSLDRTNYGYTF. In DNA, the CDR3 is TGTGCCAGCAGCTTGGACAGAACTAACTATGGCTACACCTTC. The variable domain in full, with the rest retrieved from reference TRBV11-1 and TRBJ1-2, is EAEVAQSPRYKITEKSQAVAFWCDPISGHATLYWYRQILGQGPELLVQFQDESVVDDSQLPKDRFSAERLKGVDSTLKIQPAELGDSAMYLCASSLDRTNYGYTFGSGTRLTVV.